These T cell receptor beta chains were read from a single sample in a study of monozygotic twins with cystic fibrosis. Method: immunoSEQ multiplex PCR; TCRdb's copy keeps in-frame clones and lacks some. The data contain about 11,000 clones, roughly 97% of them singletons. The sequencing sample was made of blood. The receptors here all came from a boy aged 5-17 years with cystic fibrosis. The CDR3 runs from the conserved cysteine through the conserved F or W. The order of the fields is clone size, D gene, CDR3 length, V gene, J gene, CDR3 DNA, CDR3 protein. A D gene is named only where the DNA matches it firmly. Clone sizes are given selectively: once, few, many, or a class where the clone is expanded.

size: -; D: -; length: 15; V: TRBV11-2; J: TRBJ1-5; DNA: TGTGCCAGCAGCTTAGGAAGAGGGGGGGATCAGCCCCAGCATTTT; CDR3: CASSLGRGGDQPQHF
size: -; D: -; length: 12; V: TRBV7-3; J: TRBJ1-2; DNA: TGTGCCAGCAGCTTGAATAACTATGGCTACACCTTC; CDR3: CASSLNNYGYTF
size: -; D: -; length: 12; V: TRBV11-3; J: TRBJ2-3; DNA: TGTGCCAGCAGCGCGATGGAAGATACGCAGTATTTT; CDR3: CASSAMEDTQYF
size: few; D: -; length: 11; V: TRBV29-1; J: TRBJ1-1; DNA: TGCAGCGTCCCGGACCCGGCTGAAGCTTTCTTT; CDR3: CSVPDPAEAFF
size: -; D: -; length: 14; V: TRBV29-1; J: TRBJ1-1; DNA: TGCAGCGGAAAACGAGCAGGGGTGGGCACTGAAGCTTTCTTT; CDR3: CSGKRAGVGTEAFF
size: -; D: TRBD1; length: 14; V: TRBV27; J: TRBJ1-1; DNA: TGTGCCAGCAGCCGGGACAGTACAACGACTGAAGCTTTCTTT; CDR3: CASSRDSTTTEAFF
size: -; D: -; length: 15; V: TRBV19; J: TRBJ2-7; DNA: TGTGCCAGTAGTTTACAGGGACTCCCTCTCTACGAGCAGTACTTC; CDR3: CASSLQGLPLYEQYF
size: -; D: TRBD2; length: 16; V: TRBV18; J: TRBJ2-3; DNA: TGTGCCAGCTCACCATTTAGCGGGGGCGACACAGATACGCAGTATTTT; CDR3: CASSPFSGGDTDTQYF
size: -; D: TRBD1; length: 15; V: TRBV9; J: TRBJ1-4; DNA: TGTGCCAGCAGCGGGACAGGGGCCGGAGGAGAAAAACTGTTTTTT; CDR3: CASSGTGAGGEKLFF
size: -; D: TRBD1; length: 14; V: TRBV28; J: TRBJ2-7; DNA: TGTGCCAGCAGCCGGGACAGGGGGCGAAAAGAGCAGTACTTC; CDR3: CASSRDRGRKEQYF